These T cell receptor beta chains were read from a single sample in a study of identical twins' blood T cells. Each CDR3 protein gets one entry after TCRdb re-called the 5' RACE reads with MiXCR. The sample holds about 370,000 distinct CDR3 sequences; about 28% are singletons and the top ten take roughly 5.5%. Sequencing input: PBMCs. The source is a woman between 18 and 50 years old in good health. CDR3s include the opening cysteine and the closing phenylalanine or tryptophan. A D gene is named only where the DNA matches it firmly. A clone size is listed for some rows: how often the clone was seen (once, few, many), or a class if it is expanded.

d_call	v_call	clone_size	j_call	cdr3_nt	cdr3_aa
NA	TRBV29-1	few	TRBJ1-1	TGCAGCGTAAGAACAGGGCTGGGGCCTGAAGCTTTCTTT	CSVRTGLGPEAFF
TRBD2	TRBV11-2	NA	TRBJ2-5	TGTGCCAGCAGCTTAGTTAGCGGGAGAACGGAGACCCAGTACTTC	CASSLVSGRTETQYF
NA	TRBV5-1	many	TRBJ1-1	TGCGCCAGCAGCCAGGGATCAGGCGCTGAAGCTTTCTTT	CASSQGSGAEAFF
NA	TRBV29-1	NA	TRBJ2-5	TGCAGCGCCCGACGACCAAGCCAAGAGACCCAGTACTTC	CSARRPSQETQYF
NA	TRBV29-1	NA	TRBJ2-1	TGCAGCGTTGAGGCAACGTACAATGAGCAGTTCTTC	CSVEATYNEQFF
NA	TRBV12-3/TRBV12-4	few	TRBJ1-1	TGTGCCAGCAGAGGACCAGGCGGTGGCACTGAAGCTTTCTTT	CASRGPGGGTEAFF
NA	TRBV10-3	NA	TRBJ2-1	TGTGCCATCATTGAGGAAAGTGTTTTGAGCGTCTGGAATGAGCAGTTCTTC	CAIIEESVLSVWNEQFF
NA	TRBV6-2/TRBV6-3	NA	TRBJ1-2	TGTGCCAGCAGTTACCCACTTAACTATGGCTACACCTTC	CASSYPLNYGYTF
NA	TRBV20-1	few	TRBJ2-3	TGCAGTGCTAGTCCCTATATGGGGGGGGGCGCAGATACGCAGTATTTT	CSASPYMGGGADTQYF
NA	TRBV20-1	few	TRBJ1-4	TGCAGTGCCGGAAGGGCTAATGAAAAACTGTTTTTT	CSAGRANEKLFF
NA	TRBV4-1	NA	TRBJ2-3	TGCGCCAGCAGCCAAGATATTGGGGCCAGTGGCACAGATACGCAGTATTTT	CASSQDIGASGTDTQYF
NA	TRBV7-6	NA	TRBJ1-1	TGTGCCAGCAGCCACAGCCGGAAGGACACTGAAGCTTTCTTT	CASSHSRKDTEAFF
NA	TRBV7-9	few	TRBJ2-1	TGTGCCAGCAGCTCTCAAACAAATGAGCAGTTCTTC	CASSSQTNEQFF
NA	TRBV7-2	few	TRBJ2-1	TGTGCCAGCAGCCCCTCGCCGCTAAATAATGAGCAGTTCTTC	CASSPSPLNNEQFF
NA	TRBV24-1	NA	TRBJ2-1	TGTGCCACCAGTGATGGACGGACAATTTACAATGAGCAGTTCTTC	CATSDGRTIYNEQFF
NA	TRBV6-5	few	TRBJ1-1	TGTGCCAGCAGTTACCCGGGGGGGCGGGCTGAAGCTTTCTTT	CASSYPGGRAEAFF
NA	TRBV3-1	NA	TRBJ2-2	TGTGCCAGCAGCCATTACTCGGGACGACCCGGGGAGCTGTTTTTT	CASSHYSGRPGELFF
TRBD1	TRBV29-1	NA	TRBJ2-7	TGCAGCGTCGTGGGACAGCCCTCCTACGAGCAGTACTTC	CSVVGQPSYEQYF
NA	TRBV13	few	TRBJ1-2	TGTGCCAGCAGCTTAGGCAGGACTGACTATGGCTACACCTTC	CASSLGRTDYGYTF
NA	TRBV7-9	NA	TRBJ2-1	TGTGCCAGCAGCCAGGACGGTGGGAATGAGCAGTTCTTC	CASSQDGGNEQFF
NA	TRBV20-1	NA	TRBJ1-2	TGCAGTGCTCCGGGTGGGGGAAGAGCTAACTATGGCTACACCTTC	CSAPGGGRANYGYTF
NA	TRBV5-1	NA	TRBJ2-7	TGCGCCAGCAACTTATGGACAGCATCCTACGAGCAGTACTTC	CASNLWTASYEQYF
NA	TRBV10-1	NA	TRBJ2-2	TGCACCAGCAGTGGATCTGCTCTATCGAACACCGGGGAGCTGTTTTTT	CTSSGSALSNTGELFF
NA	TRBV20-1	NA	TRBJ2-7	TGCAGTGCTACGCGTGGTTTTGTCGAGCAGTACTTC	CSATRGFVEQYF
NA	TRBV5-1	NA	TRBJ1-1	TGCGCCAGCAGATTCACGGAAGGTAACACTGAAGCTTTCTTT	CASRFTEGNTEAFF
NA	TRBV20-1	few	TRBJ2-2	TGCGGTGCTAGAGATCCTTCACACACCGGGGAGCTGTTTTTT	CGARDPSHTGELFF
NA	TRBV12-5	NA	TRBJ1-1	TGTGCTAGTGGTTTGCCTACCTCCGGTAGCACTGAAGCTTTCTTT	CASGLPTSGSTEAFF
NA	TRBV29-1	NA	TRBJ1-1	TGCAGCGTTTCCGAGAGAGGGGAAGCTTTCTTT	CSVSERGEAFF
TRBD2	TRBV2	few	TRBJ2-7	TGTGCCAGAGGGGCCGGGACTAGCGGATCTTACTACGAGCAGTACTTC	CARGAGTSGSYYEQYF
NA	TRBV27	many	TRBJ2-6	TGTGCCAGCAGTTTAAGAGGCTCTGGGGCCAACGTCCTGACTTTC	CASSLRGSGANVLTF
NA	TRBV18	many	TRBJ1-1	TGTGCCAGCTCACCCTACGAGGTCGGCACTGAAGCTTTCTTT	CASSPYEVGTEAFF
NA	TRBV12-3/TRBV12-4	many	TRBJ1-5	TGTGCCAGCAGTTTTCAAGGGGGCAATCAGCCCCAGCATTTT	CASSFQGGNQPQHF
NA	TRBV29-1	many	TRBJ1-1	TGCAGCGTCCTGGGTCATTTGAACACTGAAGCTTTCTTT	CSVLGHLNTEAFF
NA	TRBV20-1	NA	TRBJ1-3	TGCAGTGCTATTTTCTTTGGAAACACCATATATTTT	CSAIFFGNTIYF
NA	TRBV6-4	many	TRBJ2-1	TGTGCCAGCAGTCAGGGAACTAATGAGCAGTTCTTC	CASSQGTNEQFF
TRBD2	TRBV18	NA	TRBJ2-1	TGTGCCAGCTCACCGACCAGGGAGGGTGATCAGTTCTTC	CASSPTREGDQFF
TRBD1	TRBV28	many	TRBJ1-5	TGTGCCAGCAGTTTAAGGACAGGAAGCAATCAGCCCCAGCATTTT	CASSLRTGSNQPQHF
NA	TRBV11-2	few	TRBJ2-2	TGTGCCAGCAGCCGTACACAGATCGGGGAGCTGTTTTTT	CASSRTQIGELFF
TRBD1	TRBV20-1	NA	TRBJ2-1	TGCAGTGCTGGAACCGGGACAGGCTACAATGAGCAGTTCTTC	CSAGTGTGYNEQFF
NA	TRBV9	NA	TRBJ2-2	TGTGCCAGCAGCGTAAGACAGGCCAGCACCGGGGAGCTGTTTTTT	CASSVRQASTGELFF
TRBD2	TRBV29-1	few	TRBJ2-3	TGCAGCGTTGAGATTAGCGGGTACACAGATACGCAGTATTTT	CSVEISGYTDTQYF
NA	TRBV2	NA	TRBJ2-3	TGTGCCGGCAGTGATCGGGGCCCGACAGATACGCAGTATTTT	CAGSDRGPTDTQYF